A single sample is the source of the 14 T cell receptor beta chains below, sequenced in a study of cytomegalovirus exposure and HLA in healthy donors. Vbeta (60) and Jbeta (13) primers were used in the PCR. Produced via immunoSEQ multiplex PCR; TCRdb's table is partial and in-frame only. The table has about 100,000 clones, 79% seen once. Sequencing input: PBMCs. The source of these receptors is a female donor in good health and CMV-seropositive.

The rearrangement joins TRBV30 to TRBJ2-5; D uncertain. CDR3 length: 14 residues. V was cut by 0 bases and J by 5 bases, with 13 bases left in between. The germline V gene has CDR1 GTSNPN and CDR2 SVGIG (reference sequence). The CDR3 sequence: CAWSVIRGSETQYF. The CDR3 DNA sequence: TGTGCCTGGAGTGTAATCCGAGGTAGTGAGACCCAGTACTTC.

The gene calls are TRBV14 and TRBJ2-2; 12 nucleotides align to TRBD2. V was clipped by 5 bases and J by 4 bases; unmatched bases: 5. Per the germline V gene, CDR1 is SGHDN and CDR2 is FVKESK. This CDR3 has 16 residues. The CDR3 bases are TGTGCCAGCAGCAAGAGGACTAGCGGGGCCACCGGGGAGCTGTTTTTT. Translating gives CASSKRTSGATGELFF.

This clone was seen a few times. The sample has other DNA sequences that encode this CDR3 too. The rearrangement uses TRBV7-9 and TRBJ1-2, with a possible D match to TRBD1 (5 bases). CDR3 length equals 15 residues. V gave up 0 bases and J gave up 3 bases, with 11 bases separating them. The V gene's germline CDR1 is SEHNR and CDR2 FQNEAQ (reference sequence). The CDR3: CASSLAGQPDYGYTF. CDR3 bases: TGTGCCAGCAGCTTAGCGGGGCAACCTGACTATGGCTACACCTTC.

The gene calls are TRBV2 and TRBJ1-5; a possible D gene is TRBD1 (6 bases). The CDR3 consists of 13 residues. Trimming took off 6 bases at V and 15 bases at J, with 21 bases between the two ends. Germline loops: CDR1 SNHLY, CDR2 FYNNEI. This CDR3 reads CASSGLTGVRRHF. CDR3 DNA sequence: TGTGCCAGCAGCGGACTGACAGGCGTGCGTAGGCATTTT.

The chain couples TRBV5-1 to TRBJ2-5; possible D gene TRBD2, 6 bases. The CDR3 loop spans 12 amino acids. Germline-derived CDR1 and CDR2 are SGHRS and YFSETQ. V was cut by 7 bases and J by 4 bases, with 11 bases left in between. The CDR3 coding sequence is TGCGCCAGCCGACTAGGCATAGAGACCCAGTACTTC. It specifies CASRLGIETQYF.

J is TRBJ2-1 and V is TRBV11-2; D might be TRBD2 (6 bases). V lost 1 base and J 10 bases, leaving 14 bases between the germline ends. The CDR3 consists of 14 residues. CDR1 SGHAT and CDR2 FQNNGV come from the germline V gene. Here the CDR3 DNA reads TGTGCCAGCAGCTTAGTGCGGGGCCTCGGGGAGCAGTTCTTC. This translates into CASSLVRGLGEQFF.

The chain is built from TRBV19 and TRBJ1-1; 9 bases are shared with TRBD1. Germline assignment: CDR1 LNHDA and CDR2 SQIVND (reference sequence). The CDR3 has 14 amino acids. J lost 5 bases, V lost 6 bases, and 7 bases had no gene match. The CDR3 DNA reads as TGTGCCAGTAGGACCGGGACAGGGCCAACTGAAGCTTTCTTT. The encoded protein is CASRTGTGPTEAFF.

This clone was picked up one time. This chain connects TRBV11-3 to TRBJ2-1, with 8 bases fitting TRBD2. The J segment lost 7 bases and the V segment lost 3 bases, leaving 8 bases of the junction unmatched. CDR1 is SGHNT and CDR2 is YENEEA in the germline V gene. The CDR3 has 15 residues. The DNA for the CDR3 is TGTGCCAGCAGCTTTGAGAGCGGGAGAGAAAATGAGCAGTTCTTC. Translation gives CASSFESGRENEQFF.

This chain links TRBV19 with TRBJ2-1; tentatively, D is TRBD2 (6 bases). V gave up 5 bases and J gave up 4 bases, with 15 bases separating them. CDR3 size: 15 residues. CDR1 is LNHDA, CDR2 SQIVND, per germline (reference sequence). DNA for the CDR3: TGTGCCAGTAGTTCGGGCTCCGCGGGGTACAATGAGCAGTTCTTC. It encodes CASSSGSAGYNEQFF.

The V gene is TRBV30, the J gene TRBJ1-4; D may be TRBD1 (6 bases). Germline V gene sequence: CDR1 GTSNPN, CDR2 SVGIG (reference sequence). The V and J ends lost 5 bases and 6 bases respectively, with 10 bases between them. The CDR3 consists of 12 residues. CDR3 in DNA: TGTGCCTGGGGACAGCGAGATGAAAAACTGTTTTTT. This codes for CAWGQRDEKLFF.

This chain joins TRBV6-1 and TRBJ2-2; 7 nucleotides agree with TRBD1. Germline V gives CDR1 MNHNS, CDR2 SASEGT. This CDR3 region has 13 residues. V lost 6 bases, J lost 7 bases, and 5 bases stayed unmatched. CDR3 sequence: CASRDRENGELFF. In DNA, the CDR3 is TGTGCCAGCAGAGACAGGGAAAACGGGGAGCTGTTTTTT.

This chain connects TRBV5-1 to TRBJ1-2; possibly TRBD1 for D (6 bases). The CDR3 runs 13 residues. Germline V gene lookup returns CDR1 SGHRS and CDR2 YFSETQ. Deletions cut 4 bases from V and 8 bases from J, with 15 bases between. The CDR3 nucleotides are TGCGCCAGCAGCCAGACGGACAGCGCGGGCTACACCTTC. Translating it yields CASSQTDSAGYTF.

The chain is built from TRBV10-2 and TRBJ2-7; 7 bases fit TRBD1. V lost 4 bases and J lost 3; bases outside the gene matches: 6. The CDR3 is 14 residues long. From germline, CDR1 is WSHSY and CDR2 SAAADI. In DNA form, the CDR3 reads TGCGCCAGCAGTGGAAGTGGACAGGTCTACGAGCAGTACTTC. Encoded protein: CASSGSGQVYEQYF.

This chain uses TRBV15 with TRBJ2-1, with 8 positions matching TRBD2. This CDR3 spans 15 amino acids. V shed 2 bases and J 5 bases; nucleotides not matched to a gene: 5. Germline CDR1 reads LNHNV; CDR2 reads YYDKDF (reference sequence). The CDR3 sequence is CATSRQREINNEQFF. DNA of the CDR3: TGTGCCACCAGCAGACAGCGGGAGATCAACAATGAGCAGTTCTTC.